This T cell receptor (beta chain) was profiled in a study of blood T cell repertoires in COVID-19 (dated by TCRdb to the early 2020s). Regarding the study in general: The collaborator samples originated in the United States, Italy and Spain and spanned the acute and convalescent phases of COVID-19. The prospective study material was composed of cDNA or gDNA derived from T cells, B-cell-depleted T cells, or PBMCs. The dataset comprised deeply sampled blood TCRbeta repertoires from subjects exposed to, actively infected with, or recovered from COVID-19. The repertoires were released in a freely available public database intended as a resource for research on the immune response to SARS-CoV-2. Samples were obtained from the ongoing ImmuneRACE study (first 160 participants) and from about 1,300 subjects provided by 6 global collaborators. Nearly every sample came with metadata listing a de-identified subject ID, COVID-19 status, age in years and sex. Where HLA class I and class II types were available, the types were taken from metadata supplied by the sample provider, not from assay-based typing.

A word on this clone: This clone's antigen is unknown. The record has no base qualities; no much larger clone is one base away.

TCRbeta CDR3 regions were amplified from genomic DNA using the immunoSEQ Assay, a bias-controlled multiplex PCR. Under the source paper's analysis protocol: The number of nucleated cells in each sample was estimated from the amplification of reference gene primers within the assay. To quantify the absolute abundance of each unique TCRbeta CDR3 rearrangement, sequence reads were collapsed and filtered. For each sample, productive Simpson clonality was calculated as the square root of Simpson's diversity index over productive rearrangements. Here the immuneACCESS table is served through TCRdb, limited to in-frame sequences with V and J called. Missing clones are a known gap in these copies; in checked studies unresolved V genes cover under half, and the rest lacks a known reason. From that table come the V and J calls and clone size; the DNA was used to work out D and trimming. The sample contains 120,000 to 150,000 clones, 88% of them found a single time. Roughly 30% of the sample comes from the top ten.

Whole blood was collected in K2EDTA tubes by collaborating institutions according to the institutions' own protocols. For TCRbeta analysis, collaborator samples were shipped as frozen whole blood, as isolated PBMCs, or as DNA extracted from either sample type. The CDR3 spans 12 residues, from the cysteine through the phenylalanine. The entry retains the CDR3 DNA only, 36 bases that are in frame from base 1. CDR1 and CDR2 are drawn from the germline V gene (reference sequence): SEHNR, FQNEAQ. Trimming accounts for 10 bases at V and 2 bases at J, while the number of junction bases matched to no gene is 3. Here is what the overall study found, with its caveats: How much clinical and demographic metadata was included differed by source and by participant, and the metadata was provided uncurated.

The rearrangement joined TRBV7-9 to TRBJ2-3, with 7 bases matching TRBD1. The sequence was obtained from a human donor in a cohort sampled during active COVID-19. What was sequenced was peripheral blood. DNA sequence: TGTGCCATCGGACAGGACACAGATACGCAGTATTTT. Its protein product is CAIGQDTDTQYF.